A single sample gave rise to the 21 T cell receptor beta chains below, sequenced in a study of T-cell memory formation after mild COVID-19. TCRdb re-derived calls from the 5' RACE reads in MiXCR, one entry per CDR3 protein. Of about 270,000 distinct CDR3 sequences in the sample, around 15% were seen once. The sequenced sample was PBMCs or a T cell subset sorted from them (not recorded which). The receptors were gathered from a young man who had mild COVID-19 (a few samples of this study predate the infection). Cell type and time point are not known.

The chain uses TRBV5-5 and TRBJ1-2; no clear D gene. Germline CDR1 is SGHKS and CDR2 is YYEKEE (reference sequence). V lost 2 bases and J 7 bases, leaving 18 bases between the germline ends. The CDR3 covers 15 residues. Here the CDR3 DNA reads TGTGCCAGCAGCTTTTTGGCGACCGACACGGGTGGCTACACCTTC. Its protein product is CASSFLATDTGGYTF.

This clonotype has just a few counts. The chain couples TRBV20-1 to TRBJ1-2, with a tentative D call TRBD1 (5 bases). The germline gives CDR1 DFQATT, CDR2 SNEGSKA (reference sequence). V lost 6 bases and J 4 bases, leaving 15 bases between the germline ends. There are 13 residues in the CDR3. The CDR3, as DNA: TGCAGTGCGAGGCATGAGGGGAGCTATGGCTACACCTTC. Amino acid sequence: CSARHEGSYGYTF.

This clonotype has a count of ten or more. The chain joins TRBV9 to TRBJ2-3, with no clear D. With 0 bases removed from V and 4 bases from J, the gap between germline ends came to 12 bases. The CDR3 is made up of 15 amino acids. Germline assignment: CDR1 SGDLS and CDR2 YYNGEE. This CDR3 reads CASSVGARTSDTQYF. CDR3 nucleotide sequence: TGTGCCAGCAGCGTAGGGGCTAGGACGTCAGATACGCAGTATTTT.

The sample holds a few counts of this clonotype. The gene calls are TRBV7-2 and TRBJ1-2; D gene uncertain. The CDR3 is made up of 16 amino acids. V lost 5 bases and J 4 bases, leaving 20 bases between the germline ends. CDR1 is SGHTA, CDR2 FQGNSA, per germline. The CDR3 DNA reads TGTGCCAGCAGCCACGCTTACGGCCAAGGAGGCTATGGCTACACCTTC. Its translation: CASSHAYGQGGYGYTF.

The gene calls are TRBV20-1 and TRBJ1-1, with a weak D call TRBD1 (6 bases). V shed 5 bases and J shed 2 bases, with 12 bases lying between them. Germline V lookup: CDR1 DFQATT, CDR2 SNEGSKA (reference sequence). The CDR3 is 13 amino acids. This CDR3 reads CSAYGGQNTEAFF. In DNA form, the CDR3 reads TGCAGTGCTTACGGGGGACAAAACACTGAAGCTTTCTTT.

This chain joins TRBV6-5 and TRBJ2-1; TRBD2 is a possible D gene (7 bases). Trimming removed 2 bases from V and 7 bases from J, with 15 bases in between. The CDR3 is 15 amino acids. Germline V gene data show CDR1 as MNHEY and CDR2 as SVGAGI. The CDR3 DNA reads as TGTGCCAGCAGTTACGAGGGGGGGCCTGGGAATGAGCAGTTCTTC. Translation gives CASSYEGGPGNEQFF.

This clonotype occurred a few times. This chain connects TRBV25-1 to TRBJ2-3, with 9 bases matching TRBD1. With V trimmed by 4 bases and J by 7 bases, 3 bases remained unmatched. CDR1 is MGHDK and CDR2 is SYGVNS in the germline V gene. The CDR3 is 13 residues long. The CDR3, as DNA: TGTGCCAGCAGTGGAGGGACAGGGCATACGCAGTATTTT. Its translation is CASSGGTGHTQYF.

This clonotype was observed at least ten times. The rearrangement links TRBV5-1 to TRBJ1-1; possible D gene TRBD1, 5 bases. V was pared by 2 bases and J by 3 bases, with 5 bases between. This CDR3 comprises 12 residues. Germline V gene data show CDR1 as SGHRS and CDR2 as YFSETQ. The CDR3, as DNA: TGCGCCAGCAGCTTCAGGGACACTGAAGCTTTCTTT. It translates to CASSFRDTEAFF.

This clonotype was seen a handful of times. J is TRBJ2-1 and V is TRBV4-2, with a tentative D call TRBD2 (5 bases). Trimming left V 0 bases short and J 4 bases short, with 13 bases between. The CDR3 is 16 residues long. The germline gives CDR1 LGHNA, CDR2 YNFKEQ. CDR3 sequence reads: CASSQDPPGKYNEQFF. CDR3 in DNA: TGTGCCAGCAGCCAAGACCCTCCGGGGAAATACAATGAGCAGTTCTTC.

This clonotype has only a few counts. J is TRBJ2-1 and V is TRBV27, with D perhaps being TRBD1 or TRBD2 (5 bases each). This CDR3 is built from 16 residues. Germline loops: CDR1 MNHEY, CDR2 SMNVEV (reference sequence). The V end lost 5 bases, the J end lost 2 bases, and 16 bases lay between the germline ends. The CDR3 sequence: CASSGAGGSAYNEQFF. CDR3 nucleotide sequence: TGTGCCAGCAGTGGGGCGGGTGGAAGTGCCTACAATGAGCAGTTCTTC.

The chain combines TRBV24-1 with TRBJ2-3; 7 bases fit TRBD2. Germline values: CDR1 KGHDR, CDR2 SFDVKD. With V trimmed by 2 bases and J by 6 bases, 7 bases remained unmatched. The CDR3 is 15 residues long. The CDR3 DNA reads TGTGCCACCAGTGATTCCGCGACAGCGGGGGATACGCAGTATTTT. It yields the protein CATSDSATAGDTQYF.

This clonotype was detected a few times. The CDR3 is CASSQDKFYGYTF. CDR3 in DNA: TGTGCCAGCAGCCAAGATAAATTCTATGGCTACACCTTC. The chain couples TRBV4-2 to TRBJ1-2; no firm D call. CDR1 is LGHNA, CDR2 YNFKEQ, per germline. This CDR3 has 13 amino acids. V was trimmed by 0 bases and J by 4 bases, leaving 6 bases between them.

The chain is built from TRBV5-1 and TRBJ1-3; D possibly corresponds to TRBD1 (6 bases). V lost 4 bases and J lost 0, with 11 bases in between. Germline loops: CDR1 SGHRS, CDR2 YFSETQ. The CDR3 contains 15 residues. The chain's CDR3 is CASSHGQISGNTIYF. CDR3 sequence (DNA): TGCGCCAGCAGCCACGGACAGATCTCTGGAAACACCATATATTTT. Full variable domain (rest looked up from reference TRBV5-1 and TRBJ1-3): KAGVTQTPRYLIKTRGQQVTLSCSPISGHRSVSWYQQTPGQGLQFLFEYFSETQRNKGNFPGRFSGRQFSNSRSEMNVSTLELGDSALYLCASSHGQISGNTIYFGEGSWLTVV.

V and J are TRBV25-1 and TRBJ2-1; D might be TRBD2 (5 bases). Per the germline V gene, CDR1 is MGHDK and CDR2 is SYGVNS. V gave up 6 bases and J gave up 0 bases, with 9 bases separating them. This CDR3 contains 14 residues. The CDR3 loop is CASRDWSSYNEQFF. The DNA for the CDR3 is TGTGCCAGCAGGGACTGGAGCTCCTACAATGAGCAGTTCTTC.

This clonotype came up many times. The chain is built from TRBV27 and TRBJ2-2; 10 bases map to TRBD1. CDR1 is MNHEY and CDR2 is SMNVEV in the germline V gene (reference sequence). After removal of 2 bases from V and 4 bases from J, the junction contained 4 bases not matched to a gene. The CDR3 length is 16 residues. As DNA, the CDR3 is TGTGCCAGCAGTTTACCGGGACAGGGGTCCACCGGGGAGCTGTTTTTT. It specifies CASSLPGQGSTGELFF.

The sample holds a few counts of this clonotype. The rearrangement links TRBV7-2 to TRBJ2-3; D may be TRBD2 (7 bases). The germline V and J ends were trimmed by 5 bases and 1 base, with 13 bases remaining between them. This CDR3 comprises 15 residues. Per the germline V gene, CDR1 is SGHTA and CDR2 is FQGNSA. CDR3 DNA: TGTGCCAGCAGCCCCCGGGGGGCGGGCACAGATACGCAGTATTTT. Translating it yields CASSPRGAGTDTQYF.

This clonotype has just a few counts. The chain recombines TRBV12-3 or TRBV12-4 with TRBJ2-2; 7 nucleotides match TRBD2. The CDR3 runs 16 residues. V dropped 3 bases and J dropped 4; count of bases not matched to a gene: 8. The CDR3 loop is CASSFLGGTFTGELFF. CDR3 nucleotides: TGTGCCAGCAGTTTCTTGGGGGGGACGTTCACCGGGGAGCTGTTTTTT.

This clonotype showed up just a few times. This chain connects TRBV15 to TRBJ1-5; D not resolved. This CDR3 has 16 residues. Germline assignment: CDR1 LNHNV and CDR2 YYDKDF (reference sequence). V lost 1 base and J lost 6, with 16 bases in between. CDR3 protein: CATSRGYIFEGQPQHF. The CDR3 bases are TGTGCCACCAGCAGAGGGTATATCTTCGAGGGTCAGCCCCAGCATTTT.

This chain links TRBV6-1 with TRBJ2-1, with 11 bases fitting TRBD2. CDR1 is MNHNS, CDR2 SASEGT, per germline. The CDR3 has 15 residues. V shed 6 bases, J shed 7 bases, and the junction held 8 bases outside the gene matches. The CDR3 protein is CASRRLAGISNEQFF. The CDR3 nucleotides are TGTGCCAGCAGGCGACTAGCGGGGATTTCTAATGAGCAGTTCTTC.

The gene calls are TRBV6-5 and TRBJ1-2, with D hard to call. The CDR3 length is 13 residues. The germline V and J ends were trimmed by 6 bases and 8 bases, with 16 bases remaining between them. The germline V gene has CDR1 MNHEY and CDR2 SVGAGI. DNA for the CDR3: TGTGCCAGCAGCCCGGTGGAGGGTCGGGGCTACACCTTC. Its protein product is CASSPVEGRGYTF.

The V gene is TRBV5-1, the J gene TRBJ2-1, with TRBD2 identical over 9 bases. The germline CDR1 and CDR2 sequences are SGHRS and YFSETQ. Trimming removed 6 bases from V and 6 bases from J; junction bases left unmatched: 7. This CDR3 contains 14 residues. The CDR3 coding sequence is TGCGCCAGCACAGTAGCGGGGGCGACCAATGAGCAGTTCTTC. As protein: CASTVAGATNEQFF.